The 21 T cell receptor beta chains presented below share a single source sample, sequenced in a study of blood T cell repertoires in COVID-19. Sequencing used immunoSEQ multiplex PCR; TCRdb keeps in-frame clones, though not all of them. Of some 200,000 clones in the sample, about 80% were seen once. Sample: peripheral blood. The receptors come from a woman in her twenties or thirties who had recovered from COVID-19.

The chain has TRBV4-1 and TRBJ2-2; TRBD2 matches at 8 bases. The CDR3 extends over 18 amino acids. The V segment lost 6 bases and the J segment 4 bases; nucleotides outside the gene matches: 16. Germline V gives CDR1 MGHRA, CDR2 YSYEKL. This chain's CDR3 is CASSKLRLPTSGTGELFF. The CDR3 DNA follows: TGCGCCAGCAGTAAGCTACGGCTTCCTACTAGCGGCACCGGGGAGCTGTTTTTT.

This clone was picked up a small number of times. Here the CDR3 reads CASKGPGPQHF. CDR3 sequence (DNA): TGTGCCAGTAAGGGGCCGGGGCCCCAGCATTTT. This rearrangement joins TRBV19 to TRBJ1-5; a possible D gene is TRBD1 (5 bases). Looked up from germline, CDR1 is LNHDA and CDR2 is SQIVND (reference sequence). Between the trimmed V and J ends, which lost 7 bases and 9 bases, there was a span of 10 bases. The CDR3 extends over 11 amino acids.

This chain uses TRBV3-1 (or the pseudogene TRBV3-2) with TRBJ2-7, with 7 bases fitting TRBD1. The CDR3 loop spans 13 amino acids. Per the germline V gene, CDR1 is LGHDT and CDR2 is YNNKEL (reference sequence). Losses at the gene ends were 10 bases for V and 2 bases for J; bases not matched to a gene: 8. CDR3 region: CATQGDSAYEQYF. The DNA for the CDR3 is TGTGCCACCCAGGGGGATAGTGCCTACGAGCAGTACTTC.

The chain uses TRBV7-2 and TRBJ2-7; 9 bases fit TRBD1. Trimming removed 5 bases from V and 4 bases from J; junction bases left unmatched: 9. Germline CDR1 is SGHTA and CDR2 is FQGNSA. The length of the CDR3 is 15 residues. This CDR3 is CASSLSTGGGYEQYF. The CDR3, as DNA: TGTGCCAGCAGCCTCTCGACAGGGGGTGGTTACGAGCAGTACTTC.

Of note for this clone: The same CDR3 can be traced to other DNA sequences in this sample. This sequence joins TRBV5-1 and TRBJ1-1, with D possibly TRBD1 on 5 matching bases. There are 13 residues in the CDR3. Germline V lookup: CDR1 SGHRS, CDR2 YFSETQ. The V end lost 4 bases, the J end lost 1 base, and 8 bases lay between the germline ends. Written as DNA, the CDR3 is TGCGCCAGCAGCCTGGACACGAACACTGAAGCTTTCTTT. Its translation: CASSLDTNTEAFF.

V usage is TRBV5-5 and J usage is TRBJ2-1, with 10 nucleotides matching TRBD2. The CDR3 length is 15 residues. V dropped 0 bases and J dropped 8; count of bases not matched to a gene: 5. Germline V gives CDR1 SGHKS, CDR2 YYEKEE (reference sequence). In nucleotides, the CDR3 is TGTGCCAGCAGCTTGGCTAGCGGGAGTTTCTATGAGCAGTTCTTC. It translates to CASSLASGSFYEQFF.

The genes are TRBV15 and TRBJ1-1; no definite D call. This CDR3 is built from 16 residues. V lost 0 bases to trimming and J lost 2 bases, with 13 bases between them. Germline V gene sequence: CDR1 LNHNV, CDR2 YYDKDF (reference sequence). Here the CDR3 DNA reads TGTGCCACCAGCAGAGAGCGCCGAAACCGAAACACTGAAGCTTTCTTT. Translation gives CATSRERRNRNTEAFF.

The chain uses TRBV11-2 and TRBJ2-5; 12 bases agree with TRBD2. The CDR3 consists of 14 residues. V lost 8 bases to trimming and J lost 5 bases; unmatched junction nucleotides: 6. Germline V gene data show CDR1 as SGHAT and CDR2 as FQNNGV. CDR3 sequence (DNA): TGTGCCAGCTCTCTAGCGGGAGGGAGGGAGACCCAGTACTTC. Amino acids: CASSLAGGRETQYF.

This clone was detected only a few times. V usage is TRBV27 and J usage is TRBJ2-3; TRBD2 aligns across 7 bases. Germline V gene data show CDR1 as MNHEY and CDR2 as SMNVEV (reference sequence). The CDR3 sequence is 13 residues long. V lost 8 bases, J lost 5 bases, and 7 bases stayed unmatched. CDR3 residues: CASGGRAGDTQYF. CDR3 sequence (DNA): TGTGCCAGCGGGGGGAGGGCGGGAGATACGCAGTATTTT.

CDR3 in amino acids: CASSEAGTGVPGELFF. The CDR3 nucleotides read TGTGCCAGCAGCGAGGCCGGGACAGGGGTCCCCGGGGAGCTGTTTTTT. This chain links TRBV9 with TRBJ2-2; 10 bases are a match to TRBD1. This CDR3 is 16 amino acids long. V gave up 3 bases and J gave up 6 bases; unmatched junction bases: 8. Germline values: CDR1 SGDLS, CDR2 YYNGEE. The complete variable domain, with remaining parts taken from reference TRBV9 and TRBJ2-2, reads DSGVTQTPKHLITATGQRVTLRCSPRSGDLSVYWYQQSLDQGLQFLIQYYNGEERAKGNILERFSAQQFPDLHSELNLSSLELGDSALYFCASSEAGTGVPGELFFGEGSRLTVL.

This rearrangement joins TRBV28 to TRBJ2-7; 8 bases fit TRBD1. Germline CDR1 MDHEN, CDR2 SYDVKM. This CDR3 has 14 amino acids. Trimming at V came to 5 bases and at J to 5 bases, leaving 8 bases not matched to a gene. CDR3 sequence (DNA): TGTGCCAGCAGTGTCGACAGGGGTCCCAACGAGCAGTACTTC. Protein product: CASSVDRGPNEQYF.

The rearrangement joins TRBV18 to TRBJ2-4; a possible D gene is TRBD2 (7 bases). The CDR3 length is 14 residues. The V gene's germline CDR1 is KGHSH and CDR2 LQKENI. V dropped 3 bases and J dropped 6 bases, with 12 bases sitting between them. CDR3 sequence: CASSPSGGINIQYF. The DNA for the CDR3 is TGTGCCAGCTCACCTTCGGGGGGCATAAACATTCAGTACTTC.

This clone was seen just once. This chain links TRBV9 with TRBJ2-4, with 7 positions matching TRBD1. The germline V gene has CDR1 SGDLS and CDR2 YYNGEE. The CDR3 is made up of 15 amino acids. The V gene end was trimmed by 0 bases and the J gene end by 7 bases; junction bases not matched to a gene: 7. The CDR3 here is CASSVGGTAQNIQYF. In DNA, the CDR3 is TGTGCCAGCAGCGTAGGGGGGACAGCCCAGAACATTCAGTACTTC. Drawing the rest from reference TRBV9 and TRBJ2-4, the complete variable domain is DSGVTQTPKHLITATGQRVTLRCSPRSGDLSVYWYQQSLDQGLQFLIQYYNGEERAKGNILERFSAQQFPDLHSELNLSSLELGDSALYFCASSVGGTAQNIQYFGAGTRLSVL.

The table lists this clone with a count of one. CDR3 nucleotides: TGCAGCGTTGCCAAGGACAGGGGGCGCGGAAAACTGTTTTTT. Its protein product is CSVAKDRGRGKLFF. V usage is TRBV29-1 and J usage is TRBJ1-4; 11 nucleotides align to TRBD1. The CDR3 totals 14 residues. From germline, CDR1 is SQVTM and CDR2 ANQGSEA. J gave up 10 bases and V 4 bases, and 8 bases lay outside the gene matches. Variable domain in full (rest from reference TRBV29-1 and TRBJ1-4): SAVISQKPSRDICQRGTSLTIQCQVDSQVTMMFWYRQQPGQSLTLIATANQGSEATYESGFVIDKFPISRPNLTFSTLTVSNMSPEDSSIYLCSVAKDRGRGKLFFGSGTQLSVL.

This clone was recorded a few times. The chain employs TRBV27 and TRBJ2-2, with 9 bases that match TRBD2. Germline values: CDR1 MNHEY, CDR2 SMNVEV (reference sequence). Trimming removed 4 bases from V and 5 bases from J; junction bases left unmatched: 5. This CDR3 is 15 amino acids long. Here the CDR3 reads CASSWGSGRTGELFF. The CDR3 DNA follows: TGTGCCAGCAGTTGGGGTAGCGGGAGAACCGGGGAGCTGTTTTTT.

The chain joins TRBV15 to TRBJ1-2; 9 bases fit TRBD1. V lost 0 bases and J lost 6; bases outside the gene matches: 8. Per the germline V gene, CDR1 is LNHNV and CDR2 is YYDKDF (reference sequence). CDR3 size: 16 residues. CDR3 in amino acids: CATSRDLTGGLNGYTF. In DNA, the CDR3 is TGTGCCACCAGCAGAGATCTCACAGGGGGCTTGAATGGCTACACCTTC.

This chain uses TRBV19 with TRBJ1-1, with 7 nucleotides matching TRBD1. CDR3 length: 16 residues. CDR1 is LNHDA, CDR2 SQIVND, per germline (reference sequence). The junction had 8 bases not matched to a gene; V was cut back by 4 bases and J by 0 bases. CDR3 protein: CASSTRTGTLNTEAFF. CDR3 bases: TGTGCCAGTAGTACCCGGACAGGAACCTTGAACACTGAAGCTTTCTTT.

The chain recombines TRBV5-8 with TRBJ2-3; D might be TRBD1 (5 bases). Trimming stripped 0 bases from V and 5 bases from J, with 16 bases between. This CDR3 is built from 16 residues. Germline V CDR1 and CDR2: SGHTS, YDEGEE. The CDR3 protein is CASSLGSGWGQDTQYF. The CDR3 DNA is TGTGCCAGCAGCTTGGGGTCCGGGTGGGGCCAAGATACGCAGTATTTT.

The gene calls are TRBV7-2 and TRBJ2-6; D ambiguous. There are 14 residues in the CDR3. Germline V lookup: CDR1 SGHTA, CDR2 FQGNSA. Trimming pared 5 bases from V and 2 bases from J, leaving 7 bases between. CDR3 nucleotides: TGTGCCAGCAGCATAACAACTGGGGCCAACGTCCTGACTTTC. Translated: CASSITTGANVLTF. The full variable domain, completed using reference TRBV7-2 and TRBJ2-6, is GAGVSQSPSNKVTEKGKDVELRCDPISGHTALYWYRQSLGQGLEFLIYFQGNSAPDKSGLPSDRFSAERTGGSVSTLTIQRTQQEDSAVYLCASSITTGANVLTFGAGSRLTVL.

J is TRBJ1-4 and V is TRBV6-6, with D perhaps TRBD1 (5 bases). Per the germline V gene, CDR1 is MNHNY and CDR2 is SVGAGI (reference sequence). This CDR3 has 14 amino acids. V was pared by 0 bases and J by 5 bases, with 7 bases between. The CDR3: CASSYSSGNEKLFF. The CDR3 region has the DNA TGTGCCAGCAGTTACTCGTCAGGGAATGAAAAACTGTTTTTT.

The sample holds a few counts of this clone. The chain is built from TRBV28 and TRBJ1-2; a weak D match, TRBD1 (6 bases). V gave up 6 bases and J gave up 6 bases, with 14 bases separating them. The CDR3 spans 13 residues. Germline V lookup: CDR1 MDHEN, CDR2 SYDVKM. In nucleotides, the CDR3 is TGTGCCAGCAGACCAGGGGACAAGGATGGCTACACCTTC. It codes for CASRPGDKDGYTF.